This T cell receptor beta chain derives from a study of blood T cell repertoires in COVID-19. Those enrolled, adults aged roughly 18 to 89 years, came from about 24 US areas. Exposed study participants had met a COVID-19 case within 2 weeks before entry. The V gene lost 1 base and the J gene lost 5 bases, with 12 bases spanning the gap. CDR1 is SNHLY and CDR2 is FYNNEI in the germline V gene. The CDR3 is made up of 14 amino acids. In the original workflow: Researchers report that nucleated cell counts were estimated from reference gene primer amplification. Some clones are missing from TCRdb's copy, which holds only in-frame ones; the method was immunoSEQ multiplex PCR. The DNA was the basis for D and trimming; V, J and clone size are from that table. The top ten hold roughly 0.9% of the sample, which has approximately 400,000 clones, approximately 89% seen once.

V is TRBV2 and J is TRBJ2-7, with D possibly being TRBD1 (5 bases). This clonotype was sampled from a middle-aged woman who had been exposed to COVID-19. The sample taken for sequencing was PBMCs or T cells enriched from blood (not recorded which). The CDR3 DNA follows: TGTGCCAGCAGTGAAGGTAGGGGAAGGAACGAGCAGTACTTC. This encodes CASSEGRGRNEQYF. The variable domain in full, completed from reference TRBV2 and TRBJ2-7, reads EPEVTQTPSHQVTQMGQEVILRCVPISNHLYFYWYRQILGQKVEFLVSFYNNEISEKSEIFDDQFSVERPDGSNFTLKIRSTKLEDSAMYFCASSEGRGRNEQYFGPGTRLTVT.